The 26 T cell receptor beta chains below come from one sample, sequenced in a study of T cells in Graves' hyperthyroidism and ophthalmopathy. Amplification targeted TCR beta CDR3 regions from RNA transcripts. RT-PCR in the first round (using the HTBI primer set) targeted the TCR CDR3. TCRdb processed the multiplex PCR reads anew with MiXCR; each CDR3 protein has one entry. The sample records around 100,000 distinct CDR3 sequences, approximately 50% being singletons. The source material was blood. These receptors were obtained from a man in his forties with Graves' hyperthyroidism.

This clonotype was detected once. The chain is built from TRBV7-9 and TRBJ1-5, with 7 bases fitting TRBD1. The CDR3 covers 14 residues. Germline assignment: CDR1 SEHNR and CDR2 FQNEAQ (reference sequence). V gave up 6 bases and J gave up 5 bases; unmatched junction bases: 7. The CDR3 DNA sequence: TGTGCCAGCAGTGTAACAGGGGAGGATCAGCCCCAGCATTTT. It translates to CASSVTGEDQPQHF.

This clonotype was observed many times. CDR3 sequence: CASSLGQQKGNTIYF. CDR3 DNA sequence: TGTGCCAGCAGCTTAGGACAGCAGAAAGGAAACACCATATATTTT. The rearrangement links TRBV7-9 to TRBJ1-3, with a possible D match to TRBD1 (5 bases). The CDR3 consists of 15 residues. Germline-derived CDR1 and CDR2 are SEHNR and FQNEAQ (reference sequence). The V end lost 1 base, the J end lost 4 bases, and 11 bases lay between the germline ends.

This clonotype was observed at least ten times. V and J are TRBV20-1 and TRBJ2-5; 10 bases are a match to TRBD2. Losses at the gene ends were 0 bases for V and 2 bases for J; bases not matched to a gene: 9. Germline CDR1 DFQATT, CDR2 SNEGSKA (reference sequence). This CDR3 is 17 amino acids long. The CDR3 DNA is TGCAGTGCTAGAGATATGGGGAGCGGGAGGGGTCAAGAGACCCAGTACTTC. It yields the protein CSARDMGSGRGQETQYF.

By share, this clonotype ranks as medium-sized. This chain connects TRBV2 to TRBJ1-2, with D tentatively TRBD1 (5 bases). This CDR3 has 14 amino acids. V lost 8 bases, J lost 6 bases, and 19 bases lay in between. CDR1 SNHLY and CDR2 FYNNEI come from the germline V gene. CDR3: CASLFLDGADGYTF. The DNA of the CDR3 is TGTGCCAGCCTCTTTCTTGATGGGGCCGATGGCTACACCTTC.

Note on this clonotype: This may arise from a read error, as a much more abundant clone is one base away. The chain is built from TRBV6-2 or TRBV6-3 and TRBJ1-2; D might be TRBD1 (5 bases). The germline gives CDR1 MNHEY, CDR2 SVGEGT. The CDR3 sequence is 16 residues long. CDR3 nucleotides: TGTGCCAGCAAATCATCGGCGGCAGGGTTTAACCATGGCTACACCTTC. This sequence encodes CASKSSAAGFNHGYTF.

This clonotype was observed many times. The J gene is TRBJ2-1, the V gene TRBV5-1; 10 bases match TRBD1. With 0 bases clipped from V and 6 bases from J, the junction kept 6 bases outside the gene matches. The CDR3 is 16 amino acids. Germline-derived CDR1 and CDR2 are SGHRS and YFSETQ. In DNA form, the CDR3 reads TGCGCCAGCAGCTTGGGGGCGGGACAGGGGACCAATGAGCAGTTCTTC. Residues: CASSLGAGQGTNEQFF.

This clonotype was observed a single time. A much bigger clone sits one base away, suggesting this may be a read error. This CDR3 fails to terminate in the conserved phenylalanine or tryptophan, so it likely reflects a read error. The J gene is TRBJ2-7, the V gene TRBV7-2; 12 nucleotides align to TRBD2. Germline-derived CDR1 and CDR2 are SGHTA and FQGNSA. The CDR3 length is 15 residues. V shed 6 bases and J 3 bases; nucleotides not matched to a gene: 6. Written as DNA, the CDR3 is TGTGCCAGCAGTCCTAGCGGGAGGGCCATCTACGAGCAGTACTAC. Translation: CASSPSGRAIYEQYY.

The genes are TRBV7-6 and TRBJ2-7; D unclear. Germline V CDR1 and CDR2: SGHVS, FNYEAQ. V lost 5 bases and J lost 7, with 9 bases in between. The CDR3 is made up of 11 amino acids. CDR3 amino acids: CASSPGREQYF. CDR3 nucleotides: TGTGCCAGCAGCCCAGGTCGGGAGCAGTACTTC.

J is TRBJ2-2 and V is TRBV19; TRBD2 agrees at 11 bases. The CDR3 is made up of 19 amino acids. With V trimmed by 4 bases and J by 0 bases, 10 bases remained unmatched. The V gene's germline CDR1 is LNHDA and CDR2 SQIVND (reference sequence). CDR3 region: CASSTPTSGRQSNTGELFF. The CDR3 DNA is TGTGCCAGTAGTACTCCTACTAGCGGGAGACAGTCGAACACCGGGGAGCTGTTTTTT. The whole variable domain, filled in from reference TRBV19 and TRBJ2-2, reads DGGITQSPKYLFRKEGQNVTLSCEQNLNHDAMYWYRQDPGQGLRLIYYSQIVNDFQKGDIAEGYSVSREKKESFPLTVTSAQKNPTAFYLCASSTPTSGRQSNTGELFFGEGSRLTVL.

Many counts were recorded for this clonotype. The chain links TRBV7-9 to TRBJ2-7, with no clear D. Germline loops: CDR1 SEHNR, CDR2 FQNEAQ (reference sequence). Trimming left V 5 bases short and J 0 bases short, with 5 bases between. The CDR3 sequence is 12 residues long. The CDR3 is CASSAGSYEQYF. Here the CDR3 DNA reads TGTGCCAGCAGCGCCGGCTCCTACGAGCAGTACTTC.

Regarding this clonotype: Mismatch with germline at one junction end may stem from a read error. The DNA of the CDR3 is TGTGCCAGCTCACAAACAACTCAGAACACTGAAGCTTCCTTT. This encodes CASSQTTQNTEASF. This chain joins TRBV18 and TRBJ1-1; D remains ambiguous. Germline lookup yields CDR1 KGHSH and CDR2 LQKENI. The CDR3 extends over 14 amino acids.

This clonotype was seen at least ten times. The CDR3 protein is CASSLDRTYEQYF. As DNA, the CDR3 is TGTGCCAGCAGCTTGGACAGAACCTACGAGCAGTACTTC. The chain couples TRBV5-5 to TRBJ2-7; D ambiguous. In germline, CDR1 is SGHKS, CDR2 YYEKEE (reference sequence). The CDR3 runs to 13 residues. V was clipped by 0 bases and J by 2 bases, with 6 bases between them.

The chain is built from TRBV5-1 and TRBJ2-3; 8 positions agree with TRBD2. The CDR3 is made up of 15 amino acids. Germline assignment: CDR1 SGHRS and CDR2 YFSETQ. V shed 3 bases, J shed 9 bases, and the junction held 12 bases outside the gene matches. CDR3 loop: CASSSQGLGVETQYF. CDR3 nucleotides: TGCGCCAGCAGCTCCCAGGGACTAGGGGTAGAGACGCAGTATTTT.

Many counts were recorded for this clonotype. The rearrangement uses TRBV14 and TRBJ1-6, with D possibly TRBD1 on 6 matching bases. There are 15 residues in the CDR3. From germline, CDR1 is SGHDN and CDR2 FVKESK. The V gene lost 2 bases and the J gene lost 7 bases, with 12 bases spanning the gap. For the CDR3, the DNA is TGTGCCAGCAGCCAATGGGACAATCCGAATTCACCCCTCCACTTT. Translating gives CASSQWDNPNSPLHF.

This clonotype was seen repeatedly, ten times or more. The genes are TRBV5-1 and TRBJ2-1, with a weak D call TRBD1 (8 bases). The CDR3 consists of 17 residues. Germline assignment: CDR1 SGHRS and CDR2 YFSETQ. Trimming cost V 4 bases and J 4 bases, with 21 bases left between them. CDR3 residues: CASSLTGGQGLYNEQFF. In DNA, the CDR3 is TGCGCCAGCAGCCTGACGGGAGGACAGGGACTATACAATGAGCAGTTCTTC.

This clonotype has ten or more counts. The rearrangement joins TRBV12-3 or TRBV12-4 to TRBJ1-2, with 7 bases lining up with TRBD1. CDR3 length: 13 amino acids. V dropped 6 bases and J dropped 5; count of bases not matched to a gene: 6. CDR3 loop: CASSLGQPYGYTF. Written as DNA, the CDR3 is TGTGCCAGCAGCCTGGGACAGCCGTATGGCTACACCTTC.

This clonotype was found many times. The chain recombines TRBV10-3 with TRBJ2-7; possible D gene TRBD2, 5 bases. The V gene lost 3 bases and the J gene lost 5 bases, with 17 bases spanning the gap. The CDR3 covers 15 residues. CDR1 is ENHRY and CDR2 is SYGVKD in the germline V gene. The CDR3 loop is CAISDGLGSIDEQYF. The CDR3 nucleotides are TGTGCCATCAGTGATGGACTGGGAAGTATCGACGAGCAGTACTTC.

This chain joins TRBV2 and TRBJ2-1; D possibly corresponds to TRBD1 (5 bases). Deletions cut 0 bases from V and 8 bases from J, with 8 bases between. There are 13 residues in the CDR3. The germline CDR1 and CDR2 sequences are SNHLY and FYNNEI. The CDR3 sequence is CASSEAGQDEQFF. In DNA, the CDR3 is TGTGCCAGCAGTGAAGCAGGACAAGATGAGCAGTTCTTC.

This clonotype was found a few times. This chain joins TRBV7-2 and TRBJ2-1; 9 bases match TRBD2. This CDR3 has 15 residues. V was pared by 5 bases and J by 7 bases, with 9 bases of the junction left unmatched. CDR1 and CDR2 (germline): SGHTA, FQGNSA. CDR3 amino acids: CASSLPTSGGNEQFF. CDR3 coding DNA: TGTGCCAGCAGCCTACCGACTAGCGGTGGTAATGAGCAGTTCTTC.

This clonotype was seen repeatedly, ten times or more. This chain joins TRBV5-1 and TRBJ2-7; D might be TRBD1 or TRBD2, each matching 5 bases. The CDR3 spans 14 residues. Trimming removed 6 bases at V and 2 bases at J, with 15 bases between. The germline CDR1 and CDR2 sequences are SGHRS and YFSETQ. The DNA of the CDR3 is TGCGCCAGCAAGACTCGGGACGCAACCTACGAGCAGTACTTC. Amino acids: CASKTRDATYEQYF.

The chain uses TRBV18 and TRBJ2-1, with a tentative D call TRBD2 (5 bases). CDR1 is KGHSH, CDR2 LQKENI, per germline. CDR3 size: 14 residues. The V gene lost 4 bases and the J gene lost 5 bases, with 12 bases spanning the gap. The CDR3 DNA reads TGTGCCAGCTCACGTACGGACTCAAACAATGAGCAGTTCTTC. Amino acid sequence: CASSRTDSNNEQFF.

V is TRBV20-1 and J is TRBJ2-5; 8 nucleotides agree with TRBD1. The CDR3 covers 14 residues. The germline gives CDR1 DFQATT, CDR2 SNEGSKA (reference sequence). V gave up 6 bases and J gave up 5 bases; unmatched junction bases: 11. Here the CDR3 reads CSANHRGKGETQYF. CDR3 sequence (DNA): TGCAGTGCCAACCACAGGGGGAAGGGGGAGACCCAGTACTTC.

V and J are TRBV18 and TRBJ2-7, with 9 bases identical to TRBD1. The V gene end was trimmed by 3 bases and the J gene end by 6 bases; junction bases not matched to a gene: 9. The germline gives CDR1 KGHSH, CDR2 LQKENI. There are 15 residues in the CDR3. CDR3 nucleotide sequence: TGTGCCAGCTCACCCGACCCACAGGGGGCTGGCGAGCAGTACTTC. It yields the protein CASSPDPQGAGEQYF.

V is TRBV12-3 or TRBV12-4 and J is TRBJ1-2; 9 positions agree with TRBD1. The CDR3 is made up of 14 amino acids. Trimming cost V 6 bases and J 5 bases; bases outside gene matches: 7. The CDR3 sequence: CASSLPGTGYGYTF. CDR3 DNA sequence: TGTGCCAGCAGCCTCCCTGGGACAGGGTATGGCTACACCTTC.

This clonotype has at least ten counts. In DNA form, the CDR3 reads TGCGCCAGCAGCCTTCCAGGGAAATACTACGAGCAGTACTTC. Residues: CASSLPGKYYEQYF. The chain has TRBV5-1 and TRBJ2-7; TRBD1 might be the D (5 bases). The CDR3 covers 14 residues. Per germline, CDR1 SGHRS and CDR2 YFSETQ. The V end lost 4 bases, the J end lost 3 bases, and 14 bases lay between the germline ends.

This rearrangement joins TRBV29-1 to TRBJ2-3, with D maybe TRBD2 (6 bases). Trimming cost V 4 bases and J 11 bases, with 16 bases left between them. In germline, CDR1 is SQVTM, CDR2 ANQGSEA. CDR3 length: 12 amino acids. CDR3 bases: TGCAGCGTTGGCGGGGCTCAGAATGAGCAGTATTTT. Translated: CSVGGAQNEQYF.